Shown below are 26 T cell receptor beta chains from a single sample sequenced in a study of T-cell reconstitution after alpha-beta-depleted transplantation in children. Preparation of the TCRbeta library used unique molecular identifiers. TCRdb re-derived calls from the PCR reads in MiXCR, one entry per CDR3 protein. The data hold around 400,000 distinct CDR3 sequences, with 9.5% to 13% observed a single time. The sample here was PBMCs from the stem cell graft donor, taken from the stem cell graft. These receptors all stem from a human donor who donated a stem cell graft to a child with acute myeloid leukemia.

The sample holds a few counts of this clonotype. The V gene is TRBV5-1, the J gene TRBJ2-7; 7 positions agree with TRBD2. The junction had 6 bases not matched to a gene; V was cut back by 7 bases and J by 2 bases. Germline V gene sequence: CDR1 SGHRS, CDR2 YFSETQ. The CDR3 has 13 residues. The CDR3 nucleotides read TGCGCCAGCCGCCCGGCGGGGGCCTACGAGCAGTACTTC. Translating gives CASRPAGAYEQYF.

In its sample, this clonotype was seen a few times. The chain recombines TRBV5-1 with TRBJ2-5; D unresolved. The CDR3 extends over 15 amino acids. The germline V gene has CDR1 SGHRS and CDR2 YFSETQ. Trimming shortened V by 4 bases and J by 5 bases, and 18 bases separated the two germline ends. The CDR3 loop reads CASSLLGEVGETQYF. The CDR3 DNA follows: TGCGCCAGCAGCCTACTCGGTGAGGTCGGGGAGACCCAGTACTTC.

The chain combines TRBV10-3 with TRBJ2-1; possibly TRBD2 for D (7 bases). V lost 6 bases and J lost 8, with 17 bases in between. The V gene's germline CDR1 is ENHRY and CDR2 SYGVKD. The CDR3 extends over 14 amino acids. Here the CDR3 reads CAISPREGGDEQFF. CDR3 DNA sequence: TGTGCCATCAGCCCGAGGGAGGGGGGCGATGAGCAGTTCTTC.

This clonotype was seen a handful of times. The V gene is TRBV12-3 or TRBV12-4, the J gene TRBJ1-2; unclear D gene. V dropped 6 bases and J dropped 4 bases, with 12 bases sitting between them. CDR3 length: 13 residues. The CDR3 region is CASSPHQAYGYTF. CDR3 DNA: TGTGCCAGCAGCCCACATCAAGCCTATGGCTACACCTTC.

This clonotype was detected many times. This sequence joins TRBV12-3 or TRBV12-4 and TRBJ1-1; TRBD1 is a possible D gene (5 bases). This CDR3 region has 12 residues. V was cut by 3 bases and J by 6 bases, with 8 bases left in between. The CDR3 sequence is CASSFLGAEAFF. The CDR3 DNA reads as TGTGCCAGCAGTTTTTTAGGGGCTGAAGCTTTCTTT.

The genes are TRBV29-1 and TRBJ2-5; D may be TRBD2 (5 bases). CDR1 SQVTM and CDR2 ANQGSEA come from the germline V gene. The CDR3 runs 13 residues. The ends were cut back, 5 bases at V and 5 bases at J, with 15 bases in the middle. DNA of the CDR3: TGCAGCGTTCGGGTGAGGGTAGGGGAGACCCAGTACTTC. Protein: CSVRVRVGETQYF.

V and J are TRBV7-9 and TRBJ2-3; 9 bases line up with TRBD1. With V trimmed by 4 bases and J by 3 bases, 2 bases remained unmatched. This CDR3 is 14 amino acids long. Germline values: CDR1 SEHNR, CDR2 FQNEAQ (reference sequence). CDR3 sequence reads: CASSWTGETDTQYF. CDR3 DNA: TGTGCCAGCAGCTGGACAGGGGAGACAGATACGCAGTATTTT. Complete variable domain (other parts from reference TRBV7-9 and TRBJ2-3): DTGVSQNPRHKITKRGQNVTFRCDPISEHNRLYWYRQTLGQGPEFLTYFQNEAQLEKSRLLSDRFSAERPKGSFSTLEIQRTEQGDSAMYLCASSWTGETDTQYFGPGTRLTVL.

This clonotype was detected only a few times. The chain couples TRBV25-1 to TRBJ1-6; 9 nucleotides align to TRBD1. CDR3 length equals 13 residues. The germline gives CDR1 MGHDK, CDR2 SYGVNS. With V trimmed by 8 bases and J by 7 bases, 3 bases remained unmatched. CDR3 bases: TGTGCCAGCCACGGACAGGGGAATTCACCCCTCCACTTT. As protein: CASHGQGNSPLHF.

A note on this clonotype: A much larger clone sits a single nucleotide away, making a read error possible. The gene calls are TRBV20-1 and TRBJ1-1, with TRBD1 as a possible D gene (6 bases). Trimming left V 0 bases short and J 7 bases short, with 21 bases between. CDR1 and CDR2 (germline): DFQATT, SNEGSKA (reference sequence). The CDR3 has 16 amino acids. CDR3 loop: CSARDSQTAGGNEAFF. The CDR3 coding sequence is TGCAGTGCTAGAGATTCTCAGACCGCCGGGGGCAATGAAGCTTTCTTT.

This clonotype was recorded a few times. V and J are TRBV7-9 and TRBJ2-1; TRBD1 agrees at 7 bases. Germline trimming cut 3 bases from V and 10 bases from J; bases unmatched to any gene: 12. Germline assignment: CDR1 SEHNR and CDR2 FQNEAQ (reference sequence). The CDR3 extends over 15 amino acids. The CDR3 sequence is CASSFGQALLGEQFF. CDR3 DNA: TGTGCCAGCAGCTTTGGACAGGCCCTCCTGGGGGAGCAGTTCTTC.

This clonotype was observed at least ten times. The chain joins TRBV29-1 to TRBJ1-5, with D unclear. Trimming took off 4 bases at V and 5 bases at J, with 12 bases between the two ends. This CDR3 has 13 amino acids. The germline gives CDR1 SQVTM, CDR2 ANQGSEA. CDR3 DNA: TGCAGCGTTGTAGTCTTGGGCGATCAGCCCCAGCATTTT. Its translation: CSVVVLGDQPQHF. Full variable domain (outside the CDR3, taken from reference TRBV29-1 and TRBJ1-5): SAVISQKPSRDICQRGTSLTIQCQVDSQVTMMFWYRQQPGQSLTLIATANQGSEATYESGFVIDKFPISRPNLTFSTLTVSNMSPEDSSIYLCSVVVLGDQPQHFGDGTRLSIL.

This clonotype came up many times. This chain joins TRBV3-1 and TRBJ1-3; unclear D gene. Trimming shortened V by 8 bases and J by 1 base, and 21 bases separated the two germline ends. This CDR3 comprises 17 residues. Germline CDR1 reads LGHDT; CDR2 reads YNNKEL (reference sequence). CDR3 nucleotide sequence: TGTGCCAGCCTAGATGGCGCTGTGACCGATTCTGGAAACACCATATATTTT. Its protein is CASLDGAVTDSGNTIYF.

This clonotype came up many times. One end of the junction fails to match germline, which may point to a read error. The rearrangement joins TRBV5-5 to TRBJ1-2, with D maybe TRBD1 (5 bases). The CDR3 extends over 15 amino acids. The germline V gene encodes CDR1 SGHKS and CDR2 YYEKEE (reference sequence). In DNA, the CDR3 is TGTGCCAGCAGCTTGGACCCCGGGACGGCCTATGGCTACACCTTT. Residues: CASSLDPGTAYGYTF.

This clonotype was seen a few times. The chain recombines TRBV6-1 with TRBJ1-5; D unresolved. V was clipped by 2 bases and J by 6 bases, with 11 bases between them. This CDR3 is 14 amino acids long. The germline V gene encodes CDR1 MNHNS and CDR2 SASEGT. Here the CDR3 DNA reads TGTGCCAGCAGTGAATATCTATTCGGTCAGCCCCAGCATTTT. Protein: CASSEYLFGQPQHF.

The genes are TRBV5-1 and TRBJ2-5, with 9 bases identical to TRBD1. CDR3 length equals 16 residues. V was pared by 2 bases and J by 5 bases, with 10 bases of the junction left unmatched. The germline V gene encodes CDR1 SGHRS and CDR2 YFSETQ. The CDR3 spells CASSFPDRGATETQYF. CDR3 nucleotides: TGCGCCAGCAGCTTCCCCGACAGGGGGGCGACTGAGACCCAGTACTTC. Full variable domain (outside the CDR3, taken from reference TRBV5-1 and TRBJ2-5): KAGVTQTPRYLIKTRGQQVTLSCSPISGHRSVSWYQQTPGQGLQFLFEYFSETQRNKGNFPGRFSGRQFSNSRSEMNVSTLELGDSALYLCASSFPDRGATETQYFGPGTRLLVL.

This clonotype was seen ten or more times. The rearrangement uses TRBV29-1 and TRBJ2-3; either TRBD1 or TRBD2 may supply D (5 bases each). The CDR3 runs to 20 residues. Germline V CDR1 and CDR2: SQVTM, ANQGSEA. V lost 0 bases and J lost 0, with 25 bases in between. Written as DNA, the CDR3 is TGCAGCGTTGAAGATATCTTTGAGGGACCGACATCGAGTAGCACAGATACGCAGTATTTT. This encodes CSVEDIFEGPTSSSTDTQYF.

The J gene is TRBJ1-5, the V gene TRBV29-1; possible D gene TRBD1, 6 bases. The CDR3 has 13 amino acids. Germline V gives CDR1 SQVTM, CDR2 ANQGSEA. The ends were cut back, 6 bases at V and 2 bases at J, with 11 bases in the middle. The DNA of the CDR3 is TGCAGCGTAGGACAGTCCGGCAATCAGCCCCAGCATTTT. As protein: CSVGQSGNQPQHF.

The CDR3, as DNA: TGTGCCAGCAGCCACCTCGAGGAGGGCGTTAATGAAAAACTGTTTTTT. Protein product: CASSHLEEGVNEKLFF. The genes are TRBV5-5 and TRBJ1-4; no clear D. V was shortened by 4 bases and J by 4 bases, with 17 bases between the two germline ends. CDR1 is SGHKS and CDR2 is YYEKEE in the germline V gene (reference sequence). There are 16 residues in the CDR3.

This clonotype was found many times. The gene calls are TRBV20-1 and TRBJ1-2; 9 nucleotides align to TRBD1. Germline assignment: CDR1 DFQATT and CDR2 SNEGSKA (reference sequence). The J segment lost 1 base and the V segment lost 4 bases, leaving 4 bases of the junction unmatched. The CDR3 contains 14 residues. The CDR3 DNA is TGCAGTGCTAATACAGGGGGCGGTAACTATGGCTACACCTTC. Translating gives CSANTGGGNYGYTF.

This clonotype has at least ten counts. This chain joins TRBV20-1 and TRBJ1-1, with 8 bases fitting TRBD1. Germline-derived CDR1 and CDR2 are DFQATT and SNEGSKA (reference sequence). This CDR3 spans 14 amino acids. V was clipped by 5 bases and J by 3 bases; unmatched bases: 8. The CDR3 region is CSAATGGSDTEAFF. CDR3 DNA: TGCAGTGCTGCTACAGGGGGAAGTGACACTGAAGCTTTCTTT.

The chain joins TRBV7-9 to TRBJ2-1; 8 bases are shared with TRBD2. The V gene's germline CDR1 is SEHNR and CDR2 FQNEAQ (reference sequence). The CDR3 is 14 amino acids. V gave up 7 bases and J gave up 10 bases; unmatched junction bases: 12. The CDR3 DNA sequence: TGTGCCAGCACCGGGACTAGTCAAGGACGGGAGCAGTTCTTC. Its translation is CASTGTSQGREQFF.

This clonotype has a count of ten or more. The chain carries TRBV20-1 and TRBJ2-5; D may be TRBD1 or TRBD2 (7 bases each). There are 13 residues in the CDR3. Germline V gives CDR1 DFQATT, CDR2 SNEGSKA (reference sequence). V gave up 7 bases and J gave up 5 bases, with 17 bases separating them. CDR3 sequence (DNA): TGCAGTGGACTCCAGGGGGGGCAGGAGACCCAGTACTTC. Translating gives CSGLQGGQETQYF.

The chain has TRBV7-2 and TRBJ2-3; 7 bases align to TRBD1. V lost 1 base and J lost 2; bases outside the gene matches: 6. CDR3 length equals 16 residues. The germline V gene encodes CDR1 SGHTA and CDR2 FQGNSA. In DNA form, the CDR3 reads TGTGCCAGCAGCTTAGGCTCGGACAGGAACACAGATACGCAGTATTTT. Amino acids: CASSLGSDRNTDTQYF.

This clonotype appeared a few times. The chain recombines TRBV28 with TRBJ2-2, with 7 bases aligning to TRBD1. The CDR3 contains 16 residues. Unmatched junction bases numbered 5, after V lost 4 bases and J lost 0 bases. Germline CDR1 reads MDHEN; CDR2 reads SYDVKM. The CDR3 here is CASSSLGGANTGELFF. The CDR3 DNA reads as TGTGCCAGCAGTTCTTTAGGGGGCGCGAACACCGGGGAGCTGTTTTTT.

V usage is TRBV15 and J usage is TRBJ2-7; 10 bases are a match to TRBD2. CDR1 is LNHNV, CDR2 YYDKDF, per germline (reference sequence). With V trimmed by 5 bases and J by 6 bases, 4 bases remained unmatched. The length of the CDR3 is 13 residues. This CDR3 reads CATSRTSGFEQYF. In DNA, the CDR3 is TGTGCCACCAGCCGGACTAGCGGATTCGAGCAGTACTTC.

This rearrangement joins TRBV20-1 to TRBJ1-4; D might be TRBD1 (6 bases). V gave up 0 bases and J gave up 8 bases, with 16 bases separating them. Per germline, CDR1 DFQATT and CDR2 SNEGSKA (reference sequence). The CDR3 loop spans 15 amino acids. CDR3 loop: CSARDLRQVAEKLFF. CDR3 DNA: TGCAGTGCTAGAGATCTTCGACAGGTAGCCGAAAAACTGTTTTTT.